The rows below give T cell receptor beta chains drawn from one sample of a study of radiation and T cells in renal cell carcinoma. TCRdb's table, derived via immunoSEQ multiplex PCR, lists solely in-frame clones and lacks some. The sample has roughly 100,000 clones; approximately 86% are singletons. Sequenced material: blood, taken from a patient whose treatment included radiotherapy and nephrectomy. Receptors were obtained from a man aged 45-65 years with renal cell carcinoma. Both conserved end residues are part of each CDR3. The D gene is left open where the match is weak. Size values are once, few and many counts, or a class for expanded clones, and some rows have none.

TRBD1 TRBJ2-7 . TRBV5-6 CASRTQPGQCYEQYF TGTGCCAGCAGAACCCAACCGGGACAGTGCTACGAGCAGTACTTC
. TRBJ1-5 . TRBV2 CASSESTRDQPQHF TGTGCCAGCAGTGAAAGTACCCGAGATCAGCCCCAGCATTTT
TRBD1 TRBJ2-3 . TRBV7-9 CASSPITGDRDKTDTQYF TGTGCCAGCAGCCCCATCACTGGGGACAGGGATAAGACAGATACGCAGTATTTT
TRBD1 TRBJ2-3 . TRBV7-3 CASSLSGQGGLDTQYF TGTGCCAGCAGCTTATCAGGACAGGGGGGCTTAGATACGCAGTATTTT
. TRBJ2-7 few TRBV9 CASSVGPGEEYEQYF TGTGCCAGCAGCGTAGGGCCGGGAGAGGAATACGAGCAGTACTTC
. TRBJ1-5 . TRBV11-2 CASSTLTNQPQHF TGTGCCAGCAGCACTTTGACCAATCAGCCCCAGCATTTT
. TRBJ2-2 once TRBV6-5 CASSRATVTWELFF TGTGCCAGCTCCCGGGCCACGGTAACCTGGGAGCTGTTTTTT
TRBD2 TRBJ2-7 . TRBV7-8 CATKQRTSGTYEQYF TGTGCCACCAAACAGAGGACTAGCGGGACCTACGAGCAGTACTTC
. TRBJ1-5 . TRBV6-5 CASGGGRSNQPQHF TGTGCCAGCGGCGGGGGGAGGAGCAATCAGCCCCAGCATTTT
. TRBJ2-5 . TRBV11-2 CASSPGWEETQYF TGTGCCAGCAGCCCCGGTTGGGAAGAGACCCAGTACTTC
. TRBJ2-3 . TRBV9 CASSVRSTGTQYF TGTGCCAGCAGCGTACGGTCTACAGGGACGCAGTATTTT
TRBD1 TRBJ1-1 . TRBV7-8 CASSPDRGWDTEAFF TGTGCCAGCAGCCCAGACAGGGGGTGGGACACTGAAGCTTTCTTT
TRBD2 TRBJ2-7 . TRBV10-2 CASRGTSGRAYEQYF TGCGCCAGCAGAGGGACTAGCGGGAGGGCCTACGAGCAGTACTTC